The 22 T cell receptor beta chains below come from one sample, sequenced in a study of CD8 T cells in Susac syndrome (dated by TCRdb to the late 2010s). Library prep was done by the immunoSEQ multiplex PCR assay. RNA was extracted with the RNeasy kit and about 0.5 to 1 ug was reverse transcribed using random hexamers. TCRdb itself trimmed the public reads at Q25 with fastp, ran MiXCR and retained productive beta chains. For every CDR3 protein sequence, its rows merge into one entry that carries the most common genes and DNA. The sample table contains approximately 1,300 distinct CDR3 sequences; only one count was recorded for more than 60% of them. The top ten hold around 27% of the sample. Since CD62L is shed when cells are thawed, memory subsets for TEMRA sorting were defined by CD27 and CD45RA staining. Sequencing used CD8+ TEMRA cells from PBMCs. Taken with the paper, the label for cell subset or site translates to: FACS-sorted terminally differentiated effector memory CD8+ T cells re-expressing CD45RA (CD8+ TEMRA). These receptors were obtained from a human donor with Susac syndrome.

The CDR3 protein is CASSIGTPPQHF. The CDR3 nucleotides are TGTGCCAGTAGTATCGGGACCCCCCCCCAGCATTTT. This chain connects TRBV19 to TRBJ1-5; maybe TRBD1 (5 bases). Looked up from germline, CDR1 is LNHDA and CDR2 is SQIVND (reference sequence). Trimming took off 3 bases at V and 10 bases at J, with 10 bases between the two ends. The CDR3 is 12 residues long.

This chain joins TRBV19 and TRBJ2-2, with D maybe TRBD1 (6 bases). From germline, CDR1 is LNHDA and CDR2 SQIVND (reference sequence). V lost 0 bases and J lost 1, with 9 bases in between. This CDR3 contains 16 residues. As DNA, the CDR3 is TGTGCCAGTAGTATAGATTGGGGGCTGAACACCGGGGAGCTGTTTTTT. Amino acid sequence: CASSIDWGLNTGELFF. Based on the CDR3 plus reference TRBV19 and TRBJ2-2, the full variable domain is DGGITQSPKYLFRKEGQNVTLSCEQNLNHDAMYWYRQDPGQGLRLIYYSQIVNDFQKGDIAEGYSVSREKKESFPLTVTSAQKNPTAFYLCASSIDWGLNTGELFFGEGSRLTVL.

This clonotype has a handful of counts. V is TRBV24-1 and J is TRBJ2-4, with D possibly called TRBD1 or TRBD2 (5 bases each). CDR3 length: 17 residues. Germline CDR1 KGHDR, CDR2 SFDVKD. V was cut by 12 bases and J by 4 bases, with 27 bases left in between. Here the CDR3 reads CASCDGLNGAGKNIQYF. The CDR3 coding sequence is TGTGCCTCCTGTGATGGATTAAACGGGGCAGGGAAAAACATTCAGTACTTC.

This chain joins TRBV6-5 and TRBJ2-1, with a weak D call TRBD1 (6 bases). V dropped 0 bases and J dropped 5 bases, with 17 bases sitting between them. Germline CDR1 and CDR2: MNHEY and SVGAGI. The CDR3 has 17 residues. CDR3 sequence reads: CASSYSSPGVPHNEQFF. CDR3 sequence (DNA): TGTGCCAGCAGTTACTCCTCTCCAGGGGTTCCCCACAATGAGCAGTTCTTC.

With regard to this clonotype: A much larger clone sits a single nucleotide away, making a read error possible. V is TRBV6-2 or TRBV6-3 and J is TRBJ1-1; D remains unclear. Germline loops: CDR1 MNHEY, CDR2 SVGEGT. This CDR3 contains 14 residues. The CDR3 DNA sequence: TGTGCCAGCAGCTCCGCGGAACCGAACACTGAAGTTTTCTTT. This encodes CASSSAEPNTEVFF.

This clonotype qualifies as large. V gene TRBV7-6 combines with J gene TRBJ2-4; possibly TRBD2 for D (5 bases). The germline V and J ends were trimmed by 4 bases and 0 bases, with 19 bases remaining between them. The CDR3 loop spans 18 amino acids. Germline CDR1 is SGHVS and CDR2 is FNYEAQ. CDR3 coding DNA: TGTGCCAGCAGCTGGGTCGATCGTACGGGATTAGCCAAAAACATTCAGTACTTC. Its protein product is CASSWVDRTGLAKNIQYF.

This rearrangement joins TRBV5-6 to TRBJ1-1; unclear D gene. CDR3 length equals 13 residues. CDR1 is SGHDT and CDR2 is YYEEEE in the germline V gene. The ends were cut back, 4 bases at V and 4 bases at J, with 11 bases in the middle. The CDR3 spells CASSRGRATEAFF. Written as DNA, the CDR3 is TGTGCCAGCAGCCGAGGGAGGGCCACTGAAGCTTTCTTT.

The V call is TRBV30, the J call TRBJ2-4; D call uncertain. CDR1 is GTSNPN and CDR2 is SVGIG in the germline V gene (reference sequence). Between the trimmed V and J ends, which lost 6 bases and 0 bases, there was a span of 15 bases. The CDR3 extends over 15 amino acids. The DNA for the CDR3 is TGTGCCTGTGGAATTAGCTATCTAGCCAAAAACATTCAGTACTTC. This encodes CACGISYLAKNIQYF.

As to this clonotype: This may be a read error: a much more frequent sequence differs by one nucleotide. The chain has TRBV15 and TRBJ2-7; no reliable D call. Germline assignment: CDR1 LNHNV and CDR2 YYDKDF (reference sequence). This CDR3 comprises 14 residues. V shed 1 base and J shed 2 bases, with 9 bases lying between them. The CDR3 protein is CATSRGRGAYEQYF. CDR3 DNA sequence: TGTGCCACCAGCAGAGGGAGAGGAGCCTACGAGCAGTACTTC.

This clonotype was picked up a small number of times. This chain links TRBV14 with TRBJ2-3; 13 bases fit TRBD2. V trimming: 1 base; J trimming: 4 bases; junction bases outside the gene matches: 2. Germline CDR1 SGHDN, CDR2 FVKESK. CDR3 length: 16 residues. DNA of the CDR3: TGTGCCAGCAGCCAAGGGACTAGCGGGGGCCCAGATACGCAGTATTTT. Translating it yields CASSQGTSGGPDTQYF.

This clonotype was detected only once. The chain uses TRBV19 and TRBJ1-2; no clear D gene. V was trimmed by 5 bases and J by 4 bases, leaving 23 bases between them. The CDR3 runs to 17 residues. Germline V gene sequence: CDR1 LNHDA, CDR2 SQIVND (reference sequence). This CDR3 is CASSPAAANRKTYGYTF. CDR3 nucleotide sequence: TGTGCCAGTAGTCCGGCCGCGGCAAATCGAAAGACCTATGGCTACACCTTC. The whole variable domain, filled in from reference TRBV19 and TRBJ1-2, reads DGGITQSPKYLFRKEGQNVTLSCEQNLNHDAMYWYRQDPGQGLRLIYYSQIVNDFQKGDIAEGYSVSREKKESFPLTVTSAQKNPTAFYLCASSPAAANRKTYGYTFGSGTRLTVV.

This chain uses TRBV6-5 with TRBJ2-1; D is ambiguous. CDR1 and CDR2 (germline): MNHEY, SVGAGI. The CDR3 covers 13 residues. Between the trimmed V and J ends, which lost 0 bases and 13 bases, there was a span of 13 bases. The CDR3 DNA is TGTGCCAGCAGTTACTCTACCTACAATGTACAGTTCTTC. Translated, it gives CASSYSTYNVQFF.

The J gene is TRBJ1-1, the V gene TRBV4-3, with D uncertain. Germline loops: CDR1 LGHNA, CDR2 YSLEER. The CDR3 consists of 13 residues. Trimming took off 5 bases at V and 1 base at J, with 8 bases between the two ends. For the CDR3, the DNA is TGCGCCAGCAGCTCCTCGCAGAACACTGAAGCTTTCTTT. Residues: CASSSSQNTEAFF.

J is TRBJ2-1 and V is TRBV7-8, with a tentative D call TRBD2 (8 bases). The ends were cut back, 2 bases at V and 5 bases at J, with 16 bases in the middle. The germline V gene has CDR1 SGHVS and CDR2 FQNEAQ. The CDR3 runs to 16 residues. The CDR3 reads CASSLRGRGANNEQFF. As DNA, the CDR3 is TGTGCCAGCAGCTTAAGGGGGCGGGGGGCCAACAATGAGCAGTTCTTC.

In its sample, this clonotype was seen a few times. The V and J genes are TRBV7-3 and TRBJ2-1, with 7 bases that match TRBD1. This CDR3 has 17 amino acids. J gave up 12 bases and V 5 bases, and 22 bases lay outside the gene matches. The germline V gene has CDR1 SGHTA and CDR2 FQGTGA. In DNA form, the CDR3 reads TGTGCCAGCAGCCCCCCACCGGGACAGAAATACAATGGAGGGCAGTTCTTC. Translating it yields CASSPPPGQKYNGGQFF.

This clonotype was counted between two and nine times. The chain employs TRBV29-1 and TRBJ1-3; D might be TRBD1 (6 bases). In germline, CDR1 is SQVTM, CDR2 ANQGSEA. The CDR3 consists of 14 residues. The V end lost 6 bases, the J end lost 4 bases, and 16 bases lay between the germline ends. The CDR3 DNA reads TGCAGCGTGGTCATTCAGGGGTCCGGAAACACCATATATTTT. Translating gives CSVVIQGSGNTIYF. Full variable domain (rest looked up from reference TRBV29-1 and TRBJ1-3): SAVISQKPSRDICQRGTSLTIQCQVDSQVTMMFWYRQQPGQSLTLIATANQGSEATYESGFVIDKFPISRPNLTFSTLTVSNMSPEDSSIYLCSVVIQGSGNTIYFGEGSWLTVV.

The chain recombines TRBV9 with TRBJ2-2; 9 bases fit TRBD2. Germline V CDR1 and CDR2: SGDLS, YYNGEE. This CDR3 has 16 residues. Unmatched junction bases numbered 6, after V lost 0 bases and J lost 6 bases. CDR3: CASSVDGGGAPGELFF. The CDR3 coding sequence is TGTGCCAGCAGCGTAGACGGCGGGGGGGCTCCCGGGGAGCTGTTTTTT.

The V and J genes are TRBV24-1 and TRBJ2-4, with a possible D match to TRBD1 (5 bases). The CDR3 has 17 residues. V lost 5 bases, J lost 4 bases, and 20 bases lay in between. Per the germline V gene, CDR1 is KGHDR and CDR2 is SFDVKD. This chain's CDR3 is CATSVGLYGAGKNIQYF. CDR3 coding DNA: TGTGCCACCAGTGTTGGATTATACGGTGCAGGGAAAAACATTCAGTACTTC.

The rearrangement links TRBV24-1 to TRBJ2-4, with D possibly called TRBD1 or TRBD2 (5 bases each). Between the trimmed V and J ends, which lost 3 bases and 4 bases, there was a span of 21 bases. The CDR3 consists of 18 residues. The germline V gene has CDR1 KGHDR and CDR2 SFDVKD. CDR3 loop: CATSDGLNGAGKKNIQYF. In DNA form, the CDR3 reads TGTGCCACCAGTGATGGATTAAACGGGGCAGGGAAAAAAAACATTCAGTACTTC.

This chain joins TRBV18 and TRBJ2-3; 14 positions agree with TRBD2. Germline CDR1 reads KGHSH; CDR2 reads LQKENI. CDR3 length equals 17 residues. V was pared by 4 bases and J by 2 bases, with 5 bases of the junction left unmatched. DNA of the CDR3: TGTGCCAGCTCACGACTAGCGGGGGGGCCGAACACAGATACGCAGTATTTT. Protein sequence: CASSRLAGGPNTDTQYF.

J is TRBJ2-3 and V is TRBV6-2 or TRBV6-3, with 8 bases identical to TRBD1. The CDR3 has 15 amino acids. Germline lookup yields CDR1 MNHEY and CDR2 SVGEGT. The V segment lost 6 bases and the J segment 2 bases; nucleotides outside the gene matches: 7. CDR3 in amino acids: CASSPGTGATDTQYF. CDR3 nucleotide sequence: TGTGCCAGCAGCCCGGGGACAGGTGCCACAGATACGCAGTATTTT.

This clonotype was counted only a few times. The CDR3 nucleotides read TGTGCCAGCAGCTTAGGTATCGGGCTTGGGGGACGAGCGGAGACCCAGTACTTC. Its protein product is CASSLGIGLGGRAETQYF. This rearrangement joins TRBV7-2 to TRBJ2-5; D might be TRBD1 or TRBD2, each matching 5 bases. The V gene's germline CDR1 is SGHTA and CDR2 FQGNSA. Trimming removed 1 base from V and 5 bases from J, with 23 bases in between. This CDR3 has 18 amino acids.